The clone carrying this T cell receptor (beta chain) was seen a handful of times. The CDR3 runs 14 residues. V was pared by 2 bases and J by 5 bases, with 12 bases between. Germline assignment: CDR1 SGHTA and CDR2 FQGNSA. TCRdb passed the 5' RACE reads through MiXCR, listing each CDR3 protein once. The sample has around 80,000 distinct CDR3 sequences, roughly 5% seen once. This sample is part of a study of T cells of healthy individuals. The source of this sequence is a female donor in good health. The rearrangement joins TRBV7-2 to TRBJ1-1; D gene unclear. The chain's CDR3 is CASSLWVDRTEAFF. CDR3 nucleotides: TGTGCCAGCAGCTTATGGGTCGATAGGACTGAAGCTTTCTTT.